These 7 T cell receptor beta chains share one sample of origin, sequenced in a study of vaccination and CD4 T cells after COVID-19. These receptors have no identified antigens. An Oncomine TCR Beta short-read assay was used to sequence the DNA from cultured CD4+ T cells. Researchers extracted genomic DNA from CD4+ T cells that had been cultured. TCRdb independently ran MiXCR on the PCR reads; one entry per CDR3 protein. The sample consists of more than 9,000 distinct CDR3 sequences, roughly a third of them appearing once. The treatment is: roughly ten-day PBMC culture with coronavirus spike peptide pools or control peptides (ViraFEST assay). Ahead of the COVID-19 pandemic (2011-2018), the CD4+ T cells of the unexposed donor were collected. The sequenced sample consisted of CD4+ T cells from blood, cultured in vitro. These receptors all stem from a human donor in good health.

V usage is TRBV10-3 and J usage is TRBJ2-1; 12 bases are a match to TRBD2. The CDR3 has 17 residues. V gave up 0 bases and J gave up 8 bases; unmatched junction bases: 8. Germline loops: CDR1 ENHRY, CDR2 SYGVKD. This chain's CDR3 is CAISESVGLAGGYEQFF. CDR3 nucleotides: TGTGCCATCAGTGAGTCCGTCGGGCTAGCGGGAGGGTATGAGCAGTTCTTC.

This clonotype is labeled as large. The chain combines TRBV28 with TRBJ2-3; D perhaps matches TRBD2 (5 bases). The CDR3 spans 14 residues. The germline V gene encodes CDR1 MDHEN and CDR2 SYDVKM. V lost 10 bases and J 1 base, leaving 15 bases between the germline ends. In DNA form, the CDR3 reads TGTGCCACCCCCGGGAACGAGGGCACAGATACGCAGTATTTT. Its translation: CATPGNEGTDTQYF.

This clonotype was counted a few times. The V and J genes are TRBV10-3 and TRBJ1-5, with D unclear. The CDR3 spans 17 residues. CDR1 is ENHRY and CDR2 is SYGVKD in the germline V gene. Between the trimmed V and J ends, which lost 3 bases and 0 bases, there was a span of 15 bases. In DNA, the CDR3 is TGTGCCATCAGTGAATGGGCAGCCGACTATAGCAATCAGCCCCAGCATTTT. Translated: CAISEWAADYSNQPQHF.

The chain's CDR3 is CAGGLAGGELFF. CDR3 DNA sequence: TGTGCCGGAGGACTAGCAGGCGGGGAGCTGTTTTTT. This rearrangement joins TRBV6-1 to TRBJ2-2; 8 bases are a match to TRBD2. Germline V gives CDR1 MNHNS, CDR2 SASEGT. The length of the CDR3 is 12 residues. Losses at the gene ends were 11 bases for V and 7 bases for J; bases not matched to a gene: 6.

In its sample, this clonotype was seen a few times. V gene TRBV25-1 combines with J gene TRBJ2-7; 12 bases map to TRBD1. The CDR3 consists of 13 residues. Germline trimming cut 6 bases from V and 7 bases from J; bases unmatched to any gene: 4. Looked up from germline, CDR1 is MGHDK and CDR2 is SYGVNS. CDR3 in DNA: TGTGCCAGCAGGGGACAGGGGGCAAGGGAGCAGTACTTC. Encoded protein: CASRGQGAREQYF.

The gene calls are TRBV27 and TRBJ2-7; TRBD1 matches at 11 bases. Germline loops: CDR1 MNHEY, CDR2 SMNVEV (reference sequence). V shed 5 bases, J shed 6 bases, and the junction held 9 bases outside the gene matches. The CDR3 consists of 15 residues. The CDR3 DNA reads TGTGCCAGCAGTCGATCCCGGGACAGGGGGAGCGAGCAGTACTTC. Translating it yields CASSRSRDRGSEQYF.

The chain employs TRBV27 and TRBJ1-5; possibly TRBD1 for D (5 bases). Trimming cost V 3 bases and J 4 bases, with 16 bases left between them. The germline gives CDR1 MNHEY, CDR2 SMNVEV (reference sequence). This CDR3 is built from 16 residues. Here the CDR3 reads CASSFGGIRMNQPQHF. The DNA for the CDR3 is TGTGCCAGCAGTTTCGGGGGGATTCGGATGAATCAGCCCCAGCATTTT.